This entry is about one T cell receptor (beta chain). This sample is drawn from a study of blood T cell repertoires in COVID-19. Libraries were prepared by immunoSEQ multiplex PCR; TCRdb keeps only in-frame clonotypes and omits some of them. This table holds tens of thousands of clones, about 90% found once. With 10 bases removed from V and 2 bases from J, the gap between germline ends came to 14 bases. The CDR3 spans 13 residues. Germline lookup yields CDR1 LNHDA and CDR2 SQIVND (reference sequence). The chain recombines TRBV19 with TRBJ1-2; no clear D gene. Sequencing was done on a sample of peripheral blood. The receptor was isolated from a man between 60 and 70 years old with acute or convalescent COVID-19. The CDR3 DNA is TGTGCCACCCATGGCACAGAAAACTATGGCTACACCTTC. It is translated as CATHGTENYGYTF.